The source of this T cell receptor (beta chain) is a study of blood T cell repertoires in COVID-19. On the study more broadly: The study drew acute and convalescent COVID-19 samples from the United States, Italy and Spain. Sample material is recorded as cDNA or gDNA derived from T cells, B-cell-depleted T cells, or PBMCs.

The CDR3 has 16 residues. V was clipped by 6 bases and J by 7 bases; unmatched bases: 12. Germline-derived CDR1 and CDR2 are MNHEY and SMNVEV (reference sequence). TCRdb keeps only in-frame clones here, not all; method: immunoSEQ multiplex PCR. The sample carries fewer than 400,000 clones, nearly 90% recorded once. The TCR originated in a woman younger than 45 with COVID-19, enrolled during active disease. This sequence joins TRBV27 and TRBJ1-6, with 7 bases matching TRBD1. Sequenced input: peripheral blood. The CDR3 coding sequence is TGTGCCAGCAGCCCAGAATCGACAGGGACGAATTCACCCCTCCACTTT. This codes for CASSPESTGTNSPLHF.